One sample yielded the 14 T cell receptor beta chains listed below, sequenced in a study of radiation and T cells in renal cell carcinoma. Time point noted: blood 4 weeks post-SBRT, at nephrectomy. Treatment here: 15 Gy SBRT to primary tumor, nephrectomy 4 weeks later. Generated by immunoSEQ multiplex PCR, the TCRdb table keeps only in-frame clones and is missing some. The table has around 140,000 clones, approximately 86% seen once. The sample consisted of blood, taken from a patient whose treatment included radiotherapy and nephrectomy. The receptors derive from a woman aged 50 to 60 with renal cell carcinoma.

CDR3 sequence: CASSLAVTNYGYTF. The CDR3 DNA follows: TGTGCCAGCAGTTTAGCGGTCACTAACTATGGCTACACCTTC. The chain employs TRBV27 and TRBJ1-2; D gene unclear. From germline, CDR1 is MNHEY and CDR2 SMNVEV (reference sequence). The CDR3 length is 14 residues. Trimming pared 2 bases from V and 0 bases from J, leaving 7 bases between.

The genes are TRBV5-4 and TRBJ1-2; D not resolved. The V end lost 0 bases, the J end lost 8 bases, and 11 bases lay between the germline ends. The CDR3 contains 13 residues. The V gene's germline CDR1 is SGHNT and CDR2 YYREEE (reference sequence). CDR3 sequence (DNA): TGTGCCAGCAGCTTGGCCCTAAACGTCGGCTACACCTTC. It encodes CASSLALNVGYTF.

This clone was found a few times. The chain links TRBV4-1 to TRBJ1-1; 8 nucleotides agree with TRBD1. V trimming: 5 bases; J trimming: 1 base; junction bases outside the gene matches: 3. The CDR3 has 14 amino acids. From germline, CDR1 is MGHRA and CDR2 YSYEKL. The CDR3 DNA reads as TGCGCCAGCAGCGCACAGGGGGGGAACACTGAAGCTTTCTTT. It specifies CASSAQGGNTEAFF.

The chain uses TRBV25-1 and TRBJ1-4; D remains ambiguous. This CDR3 comprises 16 residues. Germline V lookup: CDR1 MGHDK, CDR2 SYGVNS. Trimming took off 3 bases at V and 3 bases at J, with 14 bases between the two ends. This CDR3 is CASSEINSNANEKLFF. CDR3 sequence (DNA): TGTGCCAGCAGTGAGATAAACTCGAATGCTAATGAAAAACTGTTTTTT.

This sequence joins TRBV11-3 and TRBJ2-5, with D unclear. Germline V gene sequence: CDR1 SGHNT, CDR2 YENEEA. CDR3 size: 14 residues. With 2 bases removed from V and 2 bases from J, the gap between germline ends came to 9 bases. CDR3 residues: CASSLLDIQETQYF. CDR3 coding DNA: TGTGCCAGCAGCTTACTAGACATACAAGAGACCCAGTACTTC.

The V call is TRBV7-3, the J call TRBJ2-2; tentatively, D is TRBD1 (6 bases). Germline lookup yields CDR1 SGHTA and CDR2 FQGTGA. This CDR3 is 14 amino acids long. The ends were cut back, 7 bases at V and 6 bases at J, with 15 bases in the middle. The CDR3 region has the DNA TGTGCCAGCAAGGGGGTTGATTTACCCGGGGAGCTGTTTTTT. It yields the protein CASKGVDLPGELFF.

V is TRBV5-1 and J is TRBJ2-1, with no clear D. Trimming pared 3 bases from V and 10 bases from J, leaving 14 bases between. CDR1 and CDR2 from the germline V gene are SGHRS and YFSETQ. The CDR3 loop spans 13 amino acids. The CDR3 protein is CASSSVADWEQFF. Written as DNA, the CDR3 is TGCGCCAGCAGCTCCGTGGCAGATTGGGAGCAGTTCTTC. The entire variable domain, with the rest obtained from reference TRBV5-1 and TRBJ2-1, is as follows: KAGVTQTPRYLIKTRGQQVTLSCSPISGHRSVSWYQQTPGQGLQFLFEYFSETQRNKGNFPGRFSGRQFSNSRSEMNVSTLELGDSALYLCASSSVADWEQFFGPGTRLTVL.

The rearrangement links TRBV20-1 to TRBJ1-2; D remains unclear. Germline V lookup: CDR1 DFQATT, CDR2 SNEGSKA (reference sequence). With 4 bases removed from V and 7 bases from J, the gap between germline ends came to 7 bases. The CDR3 runs to 10 residues. CDR3 protein: CSAKGAGYTF. The CDR3 nucleotides are TGCAGTGCTAAGGGAGCTGGCTACACCTTC.

V and J are TRBV9 and TRBJ2-2, with D possibly matching TRBD1 (6 bases). V was pared by 1 base and J by 6 bases, with 7 bases between. Per germline, CDR1 SGDLS and CDR2 YYNGEE. The CDR3 extends over 13 amino acids. The CDR3 sequence is CASSVQGSGELFF. CDR3 in DNA: TGTGCCAGCAGCGTACAGGGGTCCGGGGAGCTGTTTTTT.

The chain joins TRBV19 to TRBJ2-6, with D possibly matching TRBD1 (6 bases). In germline, CDR1 is LNHDA, CDR2 SQIVND (reference sequence). V was cut by 5 bases and J by 6 bases, with 11 bases left in between. The CDR3 length is 14 residues. CDR3 loop: CASSEGVVANVLTF. In DNA, the CDR3 is TGTGCCAGTAGTGAGGGGGTTGTGGCCAACGTCCTGACTTTC.

The gene calls are TRBV2 and TRBJ2-3; 7 positions match TRBD1. The CDR3 is made up of 15 amino acids. J lost 2 bases, V lost 5 bases, and 7 bases had no gene match. Germline values: CDR1 SNHLY, CDR2 FYNNEI. In DNA form, the CDR3 reads TGTGCCAGCAGTACTGACAGGGAGAACACAGATACGCAGTATTTT. Protein product: CASSTDRENTDTQYF.

The chain carries TRBV19 and TRBJ2-1; D is ambiguous. Trimming took 6 bases from V and 7 from J, leaving 10 bases between them. The CDR3 sequence is 12 residues long. The germline CDR1 and CDR2 sequences are LNHDA and SQIVND (reference sequence). The CDR3 is CASSDKTNEQFF. The CDR3 DNA reads as TGTGCCAGTAGCGACAAAACAAATGAGCAGTTCTTC.

The gene calls are TRBV19 and TRBJ2-1, with TRBD1 matching over 9 bases. Losses at the gene ends were 5 bases for V and 9 bases for J; bases not matched to a gene: 11. The CDR3 length is 15 residues. Germline V lookup: CDR1 LNHDA, CDR2 SQIVND (reference sequence). The CDR3 loop reads CASSVTPTGGGEQFF. The CDR3 bases are TGTGCCAGTAGTGTCACTCCAACAGGGGGCGGTGAGCAGTTCTTC. Using reference TRBV19 and TRBJ2-1 for the parts outside the CDR3, the full variable domain is DGGITQSPKYLFRKEGQNVTLSCEQNLNHDAMYWYRQDPGQGLRLIYYSQIVNDFQKGDIAEGYSVSREKKESFPLTVTSAQKNPTAFYLCASSVTPTGGGEQFFGPGTRLTVL.

The V gene is TRBV19, the J gene TRBJ1-5, with D uncertain. The CDR3 is made up of 14 amino acids. Per the germline V gene, CDR1 is LNHDA and CDR2 is SQIVND (reference sequence). V was cut by 3 bases and J by 9 bases, with 15 bases left in between. As DNA, the CDR3 is TGTGCCAGTAGTATTCCTGGGGTGGGTTGGCCCCAGCATTTT. Protein sequence: CASSIPGVGWPQHF.